This T cell receptor beta chain is from a study of T cell responses to AZD1222 COVID-19 vaccine (dated by TCRdb to the early 2020s). Concerning the study at large: AZD1222 recipients given second doses at about 4 weeks or at about 12 weeks were pooled, since spike-specific TCR depth and breadth were not found to differ between the two schedules. Trial participants were enrolled into age subgroups of 18-55, 56-69 and 70-plus years, which contained approximately 150, 30 and 60 TCR-sequenced participants, respectively. A total of more than 230 trial participants underwent TCR sequencing, of whom approximately 210 received two doses of AZD1222 and about 26 received two doses of the MenACWY control vaccine. Overall study outcomes, separate from this receptor: Conclusions about previously exposed vaccinees are limited because only five or six AZD1222 recipients were SARS-CoV-2 seropositive at baseline. The 56-69-year group was small, and its depth increase did not reach significance, likely because of low power. The vaccine-associated CD4 TCRs covered the entire spike protein, and the dominant responses fell in regions 160-218 and 743-854. Epitopes outside the regions mutated in the B.1.351 and B.1.1.7 variants were reportedly recognized by nearly half of the unique spike-specific TCRs. No day 14 peak-response samples were available, so repertoires were characterized only after the peak T cell response. Participants were mostly white British and included more females than males, and it was suggested by the authors that clonal diversity may have been underestimated. After two AZD1222 doses, spike-specific TCR breadth and depth were significantly higher than at day 0 and than in MenACWY recipients.

About this clone itself: The antigen this receptor binds is unknown. Base qualities were left out, and no much larger clone turns up one base away.

Taken with the paper, the label for time point translates to: baseline before first vaccination. Vaccinee samples came from UK trials COV001 and COV002, including a single-blind randomized controlled phase 2/3 trial of AZD1222 (ChAdOx1 nCoV-19) in healthy adults. For TCRbeta chain sequencing, PBMC samples from trial participants were taken at day 0 and at day 28 after the second dose. The CDR3 regions of human TCRbeta chains were analyzed by immunosequencing. Regarding the original processing steps: TCRs in the repertoires were matched against a reference library of SARS-CoV-2-specific TCRs that had been generated with the MIRA antigen-specificity platform. Breadth was defined as the fraction of unique TCRs that were SARS-CoV-2-associated, and depth was defined as the fraction of total T cells that were SARS-CoV-2-associated. Using the MIRA data, every spike-specific TCR was mapped to the spike region that the TCR reacted to and assigned to either a CD4 or a CD8 class. Log10-transformed breadth and depth values were compared by one-way ANOVA with Sidak's multiple comparisons tests. This immuneACCESS table, as held by TCRdb, lists in-frame sequences with V and J called but not all clones. Of the missing ones, under half trace to an unresolved V gene in checked studies; the others have no known cause. The DNA was the basis for D and trimming; V, J and clone size are from that table. The sample contains some 86,000 clones, around four fifths of them found a single time. Clones ranked in the top ten supply approximately 21% of the sample.

The cysteine opens and the phenylalanine closes a CDR3 of 15 amino acids. The read is trimmed to its CDR3 DNA, 45 bases read in frame from base 1. The germline V gene (reference sequence) gives CDR1 as LGHDT and CDR2 as YNNKEL. Trimming costs V 1 base and J 2 bases, and their ends lie 6 bases apart. The sample consisted of peripheral blood, taken on day 0 of AZD1222 vaccination. The receptor's source is an adult in good health. The chain is encoded by TRBV3-1 (or the pseudogene TRBV3-2) joined to TRBJ2-6, with the D gene too uncertain to name. The CDR3: CASSQVVAGANVLTF. DNA sequence: TGTGCCAGCAGCCAAGTGGTTGCTGGGGCCAACGTCCTGACTTTC.